This T cell receptor beta chain was observed in a study of breast tumors, draining lymph nodes, adjacent tissues. Each CDR3 protein is one row after TCRdb ran MiXCR on the multiplex PCR reads. This repertoire shows around 25,000 distinct CDR3 sequences, 20% to 25% found once; its top ten account for approximately 13%. This clonotype was counted at least ten times. This TCR derives from a female donor with breast cancer. Some clones in this sample may be carry-over from other donors' samples. Sequenced sample: breast tumor tissue.

The CDR3 reads CASSLHTTDTQYF. As DNA, the CDR3 is TGTGCCAGCAGTCTCCATACGACAGATACGCAGTATTTT. The V call is TRBV27, the J call TRBJ2-3, with no clear D. Germline V gene sequence: CDR1 MNHEY, CDR2 SMNVEV (reference sequence). This CDR3 comprises 13 residues. The germline V and J ends were trimmed by 5 bases and 3 bases, with 9 bases remaining between them.